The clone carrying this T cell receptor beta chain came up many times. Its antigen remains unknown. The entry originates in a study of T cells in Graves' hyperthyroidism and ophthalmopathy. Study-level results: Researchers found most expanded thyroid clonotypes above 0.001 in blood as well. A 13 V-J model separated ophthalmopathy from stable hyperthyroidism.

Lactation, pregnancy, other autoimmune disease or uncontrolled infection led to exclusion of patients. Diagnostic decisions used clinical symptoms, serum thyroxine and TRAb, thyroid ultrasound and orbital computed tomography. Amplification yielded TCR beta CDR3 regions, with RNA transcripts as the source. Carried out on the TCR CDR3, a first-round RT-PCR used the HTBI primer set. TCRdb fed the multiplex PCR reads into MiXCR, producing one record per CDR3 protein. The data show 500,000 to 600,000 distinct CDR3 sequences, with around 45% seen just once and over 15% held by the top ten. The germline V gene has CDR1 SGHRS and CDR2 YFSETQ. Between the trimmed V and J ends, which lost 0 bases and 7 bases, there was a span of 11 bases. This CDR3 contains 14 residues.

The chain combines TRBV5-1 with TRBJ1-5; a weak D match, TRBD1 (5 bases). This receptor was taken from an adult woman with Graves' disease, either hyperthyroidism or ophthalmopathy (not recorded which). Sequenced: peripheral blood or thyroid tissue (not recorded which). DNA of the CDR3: TGCGCCAGCAGCTTGGAGGGGATGGGACAGCCCCAGCATTTT. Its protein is CASSLEGMGQPQHF.